This T cell receptor beta chain was found in a study of PD-1 blockade in classical Hodgkin lymphoma. The overall study: Intravenous infusions of nivolumab 3 mg/kg reached patients every 2 weeks. Study-wide findings and caveats: Newly diagnosed patients were said to have less baseline TCR diversity than healthy donors did. Complete responders entered with baseline diversity on par with newly diagnosed patients, the results showed. Nivolumab initiation under 1 year post-ASCT meant exclusion.

There was relapse after autologous stem cell transplantation in every patient, and there was variation in brentuximab vedotin exposure. The CDR3 runs to 16 residues. Sequencing was performed with immunoSEQ multiplex PCR; in TCRdb, only in-frame clones are kept and a portion is missing. This table holds 25,000 to 35,000 clones, roughly 70% found once. Of note for this clone: Antigen unknown.

The origin of this receptor is a human donor with classical Hodgkin lymphoma. The sequencing used peripheral blood mononuclear cells (PBMCs), collected before the second cycle of nivolumab. The chain links TRBV1 to TRBJ2-5; TRBD1, the table's D call, was not compared with the DNA. TRBV1 is a known pseudogene. Here the CDR3 reads CTSSPFSGGHPKTQYF. The CDR3 DNA follows: TGCACCAGCAGCCCCTTTTCAGGGGGACACCCCAAGACCCAGTACTTC.